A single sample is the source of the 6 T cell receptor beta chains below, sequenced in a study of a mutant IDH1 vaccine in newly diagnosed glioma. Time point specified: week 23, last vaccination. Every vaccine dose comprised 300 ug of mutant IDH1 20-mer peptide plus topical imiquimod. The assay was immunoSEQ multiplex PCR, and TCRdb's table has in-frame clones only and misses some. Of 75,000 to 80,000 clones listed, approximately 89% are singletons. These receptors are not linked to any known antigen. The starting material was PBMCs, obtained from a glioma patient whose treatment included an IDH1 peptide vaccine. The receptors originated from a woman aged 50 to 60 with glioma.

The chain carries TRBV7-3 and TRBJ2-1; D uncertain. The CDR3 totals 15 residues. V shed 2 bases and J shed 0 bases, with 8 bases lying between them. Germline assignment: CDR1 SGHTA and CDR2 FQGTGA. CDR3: CASSLSAASYNEQFF. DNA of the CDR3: TGTGCCAGCAGCTTATCGGCGGCCTCCTACAATGAGCAGTTCTTC.

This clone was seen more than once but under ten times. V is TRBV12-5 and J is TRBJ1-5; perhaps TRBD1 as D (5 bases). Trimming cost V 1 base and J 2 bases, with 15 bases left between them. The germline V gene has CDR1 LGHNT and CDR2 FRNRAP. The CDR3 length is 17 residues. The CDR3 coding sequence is TGTGCTAGTGGTTTGGCCTCCTGGGGGGTGGGCAATCAGCCCCAGCATTTT. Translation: CASGLASWGVGNQPQHF.

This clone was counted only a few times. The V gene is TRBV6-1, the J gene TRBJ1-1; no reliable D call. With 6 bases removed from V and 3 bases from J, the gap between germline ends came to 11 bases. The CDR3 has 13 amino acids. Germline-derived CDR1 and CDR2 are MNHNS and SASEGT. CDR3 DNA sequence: TGTGCCAGCAGGATCAATAGGGACACTGAAGCTTTCTTT. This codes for CASRINRDTEAFF.

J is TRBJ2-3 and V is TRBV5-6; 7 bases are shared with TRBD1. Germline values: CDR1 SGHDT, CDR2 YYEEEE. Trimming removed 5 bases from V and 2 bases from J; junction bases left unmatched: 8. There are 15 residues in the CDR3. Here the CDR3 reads CASRTRQGYTDTQYF. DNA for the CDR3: TGTGCCAGCAGAACCCGACAGGGATACACAGATACGCAGTATTTT.

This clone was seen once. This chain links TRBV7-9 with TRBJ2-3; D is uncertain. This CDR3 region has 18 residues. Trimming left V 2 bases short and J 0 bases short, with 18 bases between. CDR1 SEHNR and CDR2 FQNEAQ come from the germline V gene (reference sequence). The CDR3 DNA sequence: TGTGCCAGCAGCTTATCGTCTCTGGCAGTCACTAGCACAGATACGCAGTATTTT. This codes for CASSLSSLAVTSTDTQYF.

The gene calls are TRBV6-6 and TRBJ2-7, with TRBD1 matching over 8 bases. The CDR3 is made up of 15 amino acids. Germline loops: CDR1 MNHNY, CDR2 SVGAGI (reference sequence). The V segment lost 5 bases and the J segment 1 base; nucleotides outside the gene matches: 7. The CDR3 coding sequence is TGTGCCAGCAGTGTCGACAGGGGTGAGTCCTACGAGCAGTACTTC. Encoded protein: CASSVDRGESYEQYF.